This T cell receptor beta chain was identified during a study of blood T cell repertoires in COVID-19. For the study at large: The United States, Italy and Spain supplied acute and convalescent COVID-19 samples. From T cells, B-cell-depleted T cells, or PBMCs came the material, which was cDNA or gDNA.

V dropped 1 base and J dropped 9; count of bases not matched to a gene: 2. Germline loops: CDR1 SGHAT, CDR2 FQNNGV. The CDR3 runs 15 residues. Per the authors' pipeline: Amplification of reference gene primers was used by the study to estimate nucleated cell counts. Profiled with immunoSEQ multiplex PCR; TCRdb holds only in-frame clones, not every one. V, J and clone size reflect that table, while D and trimming were determined from the DNA. This sample has roughly 200,000 clones, with 88% found just once. This clone was recorded once. The genes are TRBV11-2 and TRBJ2-3; 15 bases fit TRBD2. The sequenced sample consisted of peripheral blood. The sequence was obtained from a man aged 35-49 years with active or convalescent COVID-19. CDR3 sequence (DNA): TGTGCCAGCAGCTTAGGGGGACTAGCGGGGGGAACGCAGTATTTT. Amino acids: CASSLGGLAGGTQYF.